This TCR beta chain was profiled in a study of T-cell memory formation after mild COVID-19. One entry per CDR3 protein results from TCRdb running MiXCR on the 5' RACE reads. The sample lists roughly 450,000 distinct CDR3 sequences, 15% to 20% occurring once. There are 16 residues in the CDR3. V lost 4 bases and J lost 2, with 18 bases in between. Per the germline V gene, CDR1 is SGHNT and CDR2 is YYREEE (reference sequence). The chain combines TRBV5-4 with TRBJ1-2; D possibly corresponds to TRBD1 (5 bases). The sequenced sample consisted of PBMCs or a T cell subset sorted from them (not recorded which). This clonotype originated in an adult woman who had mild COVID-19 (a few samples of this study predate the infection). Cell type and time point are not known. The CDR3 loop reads CASSQSWGGENYGYTF. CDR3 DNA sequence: TGTGCCAGCAGCCAGTCTTGGGGAGGGGAGAACTATGGCTACACCTTC.